The 31 T cell receptor beta chains below all came from one sample that was sequenced in a study of cytomegalovirus exposure and HLA in healthy donors. Generated by immunoSEQ multiplex PCR, the TCRdb table keeps only in-frame clones and is missing some. This table has 150,000 to 200,000 clones, around four fifths appearing once. The sample taken for sequencing was PBMCs. Receptor source: a young man in good health and CMV-seropositive.

This rearrangement joins TRBV5-1 to TRBJ1-5; 9 bases line up with TRBD1. V lost 4 bases, J lost 6 bases, and 8 bases stayed unmatched. CDR3 length equals 15 residues. Per the germline V gene, CDR1 is SGHRS and CDR2 is YFSETQ. The CDR3, as DNA: TGCGCCAGCAGCCCGGGGACAGGGAGTGGTCAGCCCCAGCATTTT. Protein: CASSPGTGSGQPQHF.

The rearrangement joins TRBV6-5 to TRBJ1-1, with 10 positions matching TRBD1. The V gene end was trimmed by 7 bases and the J gene end by 2 bases; junction bases not matched to a gene: 4. The germline V gene has CDR1 MNHEY and CDR2 SVGAGI. The CDR3 loop spans 14 amino acids. Here the CDR3 reads CASIRTGGNTEAFF. CDR3 coding DNA: TGTGCCAGCATTAGGACAGGGGGAAACACTGAAGCTTTCTTT.

The chain combines TRBV5-1 with TRBJ2-1, with D possibly matching TRBD2 (6 bases). V was cut by 4 bases and J by 0 bases, with 17 bases left in between. CDR1 is SGHRS, CDR2 YFSETQ, per germline. CDR3 size: 17 residues. The CDR3 sequence is CASSLAWPASSYNEQFF. The CDR3 DNA follows: TGCGCCAGCAGCCTAGCGTGGCCGGCAAGCTCCTACAATGAGCAGTTCTTC.

This sequence joins TRBV6-6 and TRBJ1-3; the match to TRBD1 covers 8 bases. Germline values: CDR1 MNHNY, CDR2 SVGAGI (reference sequence). V lost 6 bases to trimming and J lost 2 bases; unmatched junction nucleotides: 3. The CDR3 extends over 14 amino acids. The CDR3 region has the DNA TGTGCCAGCAGATGGACAGGGACTGGAAACACCATATATTTT. This translates into CASRWTGTGNTIYF.

The V call is TRBV4-3, the J call TRBJ2-7; tentative D call: TRBD1 (5 bases). Germline V gives CDR1 LGHNA, CDR2 YSLEER. Deletions cut 0 bases from V and 6 bases from J, with 9 bases between. The CDR3 extends over 13 amino acids. CDR3 sequence: CASSQDRVFEQYF. The CDR3 DNA reads TGCGCCAGCAGCCAAGACAGGGTTTTCGAGCAGTACTTC.

The rearrangement uses TRBV4-2 and TRBJ1-6, with 7 bases fitting TRBD1. The CDR3 is made up of 17 amino acids. Germline CDR1 is LGHNA and CDR2 is YNFKEQ. V gave up 4 bases and J gave up 6 bases; unmatched junction bases: 12. Here the CDR3 DNA reads TGTGCCAGCAGCCTACGAGACGGGACAGTGTCTAATTCACCCCTCCACTTT. Its translation is CASSLRDGTVSNSPLHF.

The chain uses TRBV5-4 and TRBJ1-2, with D perhaps TRBD1 (6 bases). This CDR3 is 16 amino acids long. V lost 4 bases, J lost 3 bases, and 19 bases lay in between. Per germline, CDR1 SGHNT and CDR2 YYREEE (reference sequence). CDR3 coding DNA: TGTGCCAGCAGCCCGGGAGGGGGTCGGGAGGACTATGGCTACACCTTC. This sequence encodes CASSPGGGREDYGYTF.

This clone has a handful of counts. The chain joins TRBV6-6 to TRBJ2-1; 7 nucleotides line up with TRBD1. Germline V CDR1 and CDR2: MNHNY, SVGAGI (reference sequence). V was pared by 2 bases and J by 2 bases, with 3 bases of the junction left unmatched. This CDR3 spans 15 amino acids. The CDR3 DNA sequence: TGTGCCAGCAGTTACAACAGGGGAACCTACAATGAGCAGTTCTTC. Its translation is CASSYNRGTYNEQFF.

With regard to this clone: A junction boundary mismatches the germline segment, possibly from a read error. The chain employs TRBV27 and TRBJ2-2; D is unclear. The CDR3 spans 13 residues. Germline CDR1 and CDR2: MNHEY and SMNVEV (reference sequence). The CDR3 spells CAGSPRDTGELFF. The DNA of the CDR3 is TGTGCCGGCAGTCCTCGAGATACCGGGGAGCTGTTTTTT.

This rearrangement joins TRBV7-2 to TRBJ1-6; TRBD1 agrees at 7 bases. This CDR3 has 17 amino acids. With 5 bases clipped from V and 11 bases from J, the junction kept 18 bases outside the gene matches. CDR1 and CDR2 from the germline V gene are SGHTA and FQGNSA. The CDR3 coding sequence is TGTGCCAGCAGCACTCAGCACAGGGGTGGGGGCAGGACACCCCTCCACTTT. It yields the protein CASSTQHRGGGRTPLHF.

The chain employs TRBV7-2 and TRBJ2-3; TRBD2 matches 14 bases. J lost 0 bases, V lost 5 bases, and 4 bases had no gene match. Germline V gene sequence: CDR1 SGHTA, CDR2 FQGNSA. The CDR3 length is 17 residues. The CDR3 protein is CASSKGLAGASTDTQYF. The CDR3 DNA is TGTGCCAGCAGCAAGGGACTAGCGGGGGCCAGCACAGATACGCAGTATTTT.

This chain joins TRBV5-1 and TRBJ1-2, with 8 bases identical to TRBD1. The trim removed 0 bases at V and 1 base at J, leaving 2 bases unmatched. The CDR3 contains 15 residues. The germline V gene has CDR1 SGHRS and CDR2 YFSETQ. The CDR3, as DNA: TGCGCCAGCAGCTTGGTAACAGGGGGTAACTATGGCTACACCTTC. This encodes CASSLVTGGNYGYTF.

The chain employs TRBV25-1 and TRBJ1-2; 9 bases map to TRBD1. This CDR3 has 13 amino acids. The V gene's germline CDR1 is MGHDK and CDR2 SYGVNS. The J segment lost 4 bases and the V segment lost 8 bases, leaving 5 bases of the junction unmatched. The CDR3: CASGDRGAYGYTF. DNA for the CDR3: TGTGCCAGCGGAGACAGGGGGGCCTATGGCTACACCTTC.

The chain employs TRBV27 and TRBJ2-7, with 7 positions matching TRBD2. Germline trimming cut 5 bases from V and 3 bases from J; bases unmatched to any gene: 7. Per the germline V gene, CDR1 is MNHEY and CDR2 is SMNVEV (reference sequence). The CDR3 spans 14 residues. CDR3 nucleotide sequence: TGTGCCAGCAGTGATGGGGGGGGGATCTACGAGCAGTACTTC. Translating it yields CASSDGGGIYEQYF.

This chain joins TRBV6-1 and TRBJ1-1, with no clear D. Trimming pared 3 bases from V and 2 bases from J, leaving 7 bases between. This CDR3 has 13 residues. Germline assignment: CDR1 MNHNS and CDR2 SASEGT. The chain's CDR3 is CASSETLNTEAFF. The CDR3 nucleotides read TGTGCCAGCAGTGAGACACTTAACACTGAAGCTTTCTTT.

V and J are TRBV18 and TRBJ2-4; TRBD1 is a possible D gene (6 bases). The V gene's germline CDR1 is KGHSH and CDR2 LQKENI. Trimming shortened V by 0 bases and J by 6 bases, and 12 bases separated the two germline ends. This CDR3 contains 15 residues. CDR3 sequence (DNA): TGTGCCAGCTCACCACCGGCAGGGGTGGGAAACATTCAGTACTTC. Its translation: CASSPPAGVGNIQYF. The complete variable domain, with remaining parts taken from reference TRBV18 and TRBJ2-4, reads NAGVMQNPRHLVRRRGQEARLRCSPMKGHSHVYWYRQLPEEGLKFMVYLQKENIIDESGMPKERFSAEFPKEGPSILRIQQVVRGDSAAYFCASSPPAGVGNIQYFGAGTRLSVL.

The V gene is TRBV6-5, the J gene TRBJ1-5; the D gene is possibly TRBD1 (5 bases). Germline V CDR1 and CDR2: MNHEY, SVGAGI. Trimming left V 2 bases short and J 4 bases short, with 9 bases between. This CDR3 is 14 amino acids long. Here the CDR3 DNA reads TGTGCCAGCAGTTACCCAGGGCAGAATCAGCCCCAGCATTTT. Protein: CASSYPGQNQPQHF.

The chain employs TRBV7-9 and TRBJ2-7; 9 bases fit TRBD1. The germline V gene has CDR1 SEHNR and CDR2 FQNEAQ (reference sequence). J gave up 2 bases and V 5 bases, and 7 bases lay outside the gene matches. The CDR3 loop spans 15 amino acids. The CDR3 spells CASSPLTGGAYEQYF. DNA of the CDR3: TGTGCCAGCAGCCCATTGACAGGGGGTGCCTACGAGCAGTACTTC.

Worth noting for this clone: The junction departs from the called germline gene at one end, perhaps through a read error. Here the CDR3 DNA reads TGTGCTAGCAGTGGGGGGGGCCCGGAGACCCAGTACTTC. Translated, it gives CASSGGGPETQYF. The chain employs TRBV7-7 and TRBJ2-5; possible D gene TRBD2, 7 bases. Germline values: CDR1 SSHAT, CDR2 FNYEAQ (reference sequence). The CDR3 has 13 residues. Supplemented by reference TRBV7-7 and TRBJ2-5, the full variable domain reads GAGVSQSPRYKVTKRGQDVTLRCDPISSHATLYWYQQALGQGPEFLTYFNYEAQPDKSGLPSDRFSAERPEGSISTLTIQRTEQRDSAMYRCASSGGGPETQYFGPGTRLLVL.

The chain recombines TRBV12-5 with TRBJ2-3; 10 positions match TRBD1. Losses at the gene ends were 2 bases for V and 1 base for J; bases not matched to a gene: 3. The length of the CDR3 is 16 residues. Germline loops: CDR1 LGHNT, CDR2 FRNRAP. The CDR3 is CASGLSGTGGTDTQYF. In DNA form, the CDR3 reads TGTGCTAGTGGTTTGTCCGGGACAGGGGGCACAGATACGCAGTATTTT.

This clone turned up a few times. The chain uses TRBV18 and TRBJ2-2; 8 nucleotides align to TRBD1. This CDR3 is 14 amino acids long. The germline V gene has CDR1 KGHSH and CDR2 LQKENI. Germline trimming cut 5 bases from V and 3 bases from J; bases unmatched to any gene: 2. DNA of the CDR3: TGTGCCAGCTCAGCGGGACAGGACACCGGGGAGCTGTTTTTT. Residues: CASSAGQDTGELFF. The whole variable domain, remainder taken from reference TRBV18 and TRBJ2-2, is NAGVMQNPRHLVRRRGQEARLRCSPMKGHSHVYWYRQLPEEGLKFMVYLQKENIIDESGMPKERFSAEFPKEGPSILRIQQVVRGDSAAYFCASSAGQDTGELFFGEGSRLTVL.

The CDR3 region has the DNA TGTGCCAGCAGCGTACGTTTCTACAATGAGCAGTTCTTC. Encoded protein: CASSVRFYNEQFF. This sequence joins TRBV9 and TRBJ2-1, with no clear D. Per germline, CDR1 SGDLS and CDR2 YYNGEE. The length of the CDR3 is 13 residues. V was cut by 1 base and J by 3 bases, with 5 bases left in between.

The rearrangement links TRBV7-6 to TRBJ2-6; 9 nucleotides agree with TRBD1. Germline V gene lookup returns CDR1 SGHVS and CDR2 FNYEAQ. This CDR3 comprises 16 residues. J gave up 4 bases and V 4 bases, and 5 bases lay outside the gene matches. The CDR3 spells CASSSTGGGGANVLTF. The CDR3 DNA reads as TGTGCCAGCAGCTCCACAGGGGGCGGAGGGGCCAACGTCCTGACTTTC.

V is TRBV27 and J is TRBJ2-5, with D perhaps TRBD2 (5 bases). V was trimmed by 5 bases and J by 4 bases, leaving 11 bases between them. Per the germline V gene, CDR1 is MNHEY and CDR2 is SMNVEV (reference sequence). CDR3 size: 13 residues. The CDR3 nucleotides read TGTGCCAGCAGTCGGAAGGGAGTAGAGACCCAGTACTTC. This translates into CASSRKGVETQYF.

The gene calls are TRBV27 and TRBJ2-7; 10 bases map to TRBD1. The length of the CDR3 is 14 residues. V lost 6 bases to trimming and J lost 4 bases; unmatched junction nucleotides: 6. Germline lookup yields CDR1 MNHEY and CDR2 SMNVEV (reference sequence). Here the CDR3 reads CASSRGTGAYEQYF. The CDR3 nucleotides are TGTGCCAGCAGCCGGGGGACAGGGGCTTACGAGCAGTACTTC.

The chain combines TRBV25-1 with TRBJ1-1, with a tentative D call TRBD1 (5 bases). V shed 3 bases and J shed 7 bases, with 12 bases lying between them. The CDR3 contains 13 residues. Germline-derived CDR1 and CDR2 are MGHDK and SYGVNS. The CDR3 loop reads CASSDPGHFEAFF. In nucleotides, the CDR3 is TGTGCCAGCAGTGACCCCGGACATTTTGAAGCTTTCTTT.

The chain links TRBV4-1 to TRBJ2-3; D possibly corresponds to TRBD2 (6 bases). Looked up from germline, CDR1 is MGHRA and CDR2 is YSYEKL. CDR3 size: 16 residues. V was pared by 4 bases and J by 5 bases, with 19 bases between. CDR3 loop: CASSPVWPPEGDTQYF. The CDR3 DNA reads TGCGCCAGCAGCCCCGTTTGGCCACCGGAGGGAGATACGCAGTATTTT.

The V gene is TRBV7-2, the J gene TRBJ2-3, with 9 bases aligning to TRBD2. The germline V gene encodes CDR1 SGHTA and CDR2 FQGNSA. This CDR3 spans 16 amino acids. The junction had 11 bases not matched to a gene; V was cut back by 4 bases and J by 6 bases. The DNA of the CDR3 is TGTGCCAGCAGCTCCCAGGGCGGGGGGGCCGCGGATACGCAGTATTTT. Its translation is CASSSQGGGAADTQYF.

The J gene is TRBJ2-7, the V gene TRBV19; 8 bases line up with TRBD2. Germline-derived CDR1 and CDR2 are LNHDA and SQIVND (reference sequence). The CDR3 has 17 amino acids. J lost 2 bases, V lost 3 bases, and 12 bases had no gene match. The CDR3 bases are TGTGCCAGTAGTATTCGGAGTCGACTAGCGAGAACCTACGAGCAGTACTTC. Protein product: CASSIRSRLARTYEQYF.

V gene TRBV19 combines with J gene TRBJ1-3; D call uncertain. CDR1 and CDR2 from the germline V gene are LNHDA and SQIVND (reference sequence). CDR3 length equals 14 residues. V was shortened by 2 bases and J by 4 bases, with 9 bases between the two germline ends. The DNA for the CDR3 is TGTGCCAGTAGTATATCTCGTTCCGGAAACACCATATATTTT. Translation gives CASSISRSGNTIYF.

This chain connects TRBV5-1 to TRBJ2-2, with 7 positions matching TRBD1. Germline V gives CDR1 SGHRS, CDR2 YFSETQ. V lost 4 bases and J lost 1; bases outside the gene matches: 4. The CDR3 consists of 15 residues. CDR3 nucleotides: TGCGCCAGCAGCCAACAGGGGTTGAACACCGGGGAGCTGTTTTTT. Protein: CASSQQGLNTGELFF. Combining the CDR3 with reference TRBV5-1 and TRBJ2-2 gives the whole variable domain KAGVTQTPRYLIKTRGQQVTLSCSPISGHRSVSWYQQTPGQGLQFLFEYFSETQRNKGNFPGRFSGRQFSNSRSEMNVSTLELGDSALYLCASSQQGLNTGELFFGEGSRLTVL.